These T cell receptor beta chains were read from a single sample in a study of Graves' ophthalmopathy and Graves' hyperthyroidism. TCRdb re-derived calls from the multiplex PCR reads in MiXCR, one entry per CDR3 protein. The table has approximately 640,000 distinct CDR3 sequences, just over 40% seen once. The sample comprised peripheral blood. These receptors all stem from an adult man with Graves' ophthalmopathy. CDR3s leave out the opening cysteine and the closing phenylalanine or tryptophan.

V gene	CDR3 protein
TRBV10-2	ASSEARQLNTEAF
TRBV7-9	ASSHAQARSYEQY
TRBV7-9	ASSSVAGGTGELF
TRBV3-1	ASSTRLELETQY
TRBV7-9	ASSFGQGGRSPLH
TRBV20-1	SARAQLNTEAF
TRBV10-3	AISESVRQREGNEKLF
TRBV29-1	SVEGGQETQY
TRBV29-1	SGGTEANVLT
TRBV20-1	SARDPTLGSTSGANVLT
TRBV2	ASSEAGNYNEQF
TRBV20-1	SATFGTGGTYEQY
TRBV2	ASSAVSDYGYT
TRBV6-6	ATRLIYGYT
TRBV25-1	ASRGDIETQY
TRBV29-1	SVDGSGAREQY
TRBV7-2	ASSFRGAVLPNSPLH
TRBV5-1	ASSLYTEAL
TRBV11-2	ASSGIGDPYYGYT
TRBV11-2	ASSQRQLNTGELF
TRBV10-3	AISKGGGYGYT
TRBV25-1	ASSFRTGVSPLH
TRBV5-6	AGSQDRLYEQY
TRBV5-6	ASSSRRTTEAF
TRBV4-2	ASSPNPTGGSPLH
TRBV25-1	AGSEGRQGNYGYT
TRBV7-9	ASSQDRGVSETQY
TRBV7-9	ASSFTGGARIDTEAF
TRBV9	ASSVGAPGGHEQY
TRBV25-1	ASSPQYNEQF
TRBV30	AWSVQGVGTEAF
TRBV6-1	ASSPGLASTYEQY
TRBV15	ATSNREGESEAF
TRBV30	AWSDGNTEAF
TRBV27	ASSSAVVYSGANVLT